The 9 T cell receptor beta chains below all came from one sample that was sequenced in a study of Ad26.COV2.S vaccination and SARS-CoV-2 variants. Data came from immunoSEQ multiplex PCR; TCRdb stores just in-frame clones and leaves some out. Found here are over 450,000 clones, roughly 87% of them singletons; the top ten hold around 1.8%. As to treatment: roughly 18 received Ad26.COV2.S at low or high dose, single or two shots; 5 received placebo; per-sample allocation not given. The investigators took samples on day 63 after the first vaccine or placebo injection. This specimen consisted of peripheral blood, obtained in a trial of Ad26.COV2.S vaccine versus placebo. The receptors shown here come from a person aged 18 to 65 who received the Ad26.COV2.S COVID-19 vaccine or a placebo.

CDR3 bases: TGTGCCACCAGCAGGTACCAGGGGGCCGGTCAGCCCCAGCATTTT. This codes for CATSRYQGAGQPQHF. The chain has TRBV15 and TRBJ1-5; TRBD1 agrees at 8 bases. Germline trimming cut 3 bases from V and 6 bases from J; bases unmatched to any gene: 7. CDR1 and CDR2 from the germline V gene are LNHNV and YYDKDF (reference sequence). This CDR3 spans 15 amino acids. The complete variable domain, with remaining parts taken from reference TRBV15 and TRBJ1-5, reads DAMVIQNPRYQVTQFGKPVTLSCSQTLNHNVMYWYQQKSSQAPKLLFHYYDKDFNNEADTPDNFQSRRPNTSFCFLDIRSPGLGDTAMYLCATSRYQGAGQPQHFGDGTRLSIL.

The V gene is TRBV5-8, the J gene TRBJ1-3; 7 bases are shared with TRBD1. V lost 5 bases and J lost 0; bases outside the gene matches: 5. Germline V gives CDR1 SGHTS, CDR2 YDEGEE. The CDR3 runs to 15 residues. CDR3 residues: CASSWTGDSGNTIYF. Here the CDR3 DNA reads TGTGCCAGCAGTTGGACAGGCGACTCTGGAAACACCATATATTTT.

This clone was observed once. The chain employs TRBV7-2 and TRBJ1-1; D gene unclear. Deletions cut 5 bases from V and 8 bases from J, with 18 bases between. The germline V gene encodes CDR1 SGHTA and CDR2 FQGNSA. The CDR3 contains 14 residues. CDR3 nucleotide sequence: TGTGCCAGCAGCGCCAGTCGACGCCGGGAGGAAGCTTTCTTT. Protein: CASSASRRREEAFF.

The chain employs TRBV9 and TRBJ2-5; 12 bases match TRBD2. Germline CDR1 SGDLS, CDR2 YYNGEE. The CDR3 covers 15 residues. With V trimmed by 4 bases and J by 3 bases, 4 bases remained unmatched. CDR3 sequence (DNA): TGTGCCAGCAGCAGTCTAGCGGGAGGGAAAGAGACCCAGTACTTC. It yields the protein CASSSLAGGKETQYF.

The chain employs TRBV18 and TRBJ1-2; possibly TRBD1 for D (5 bases). Germline V gene data show CDR1 as KGHSH and CDR2 as LQKENI. The CDR3 runs 15 residues. V lost 4 bases and J 3 bases, leaving 15 bases between the germline ends. The CDR3 region has the DNA TGTGCCAGCTCACAAACGCGGGGCGGGGACTATGGCTACACCTTC. It is translated as CASSQTRGGDYGYTF.

This chain links TRBV4-1 with TRBJ2-3, with 12 positions matching TRBD1. V lost 3 bases, J lost 10 bases, and 11 bases stayed unmatched. Looked up from germline, CDR1 is MGHRA and CDR2 is YSYEKL. There are 16 residues in the CDR3. The CDR3 coding sequence is TGCGCCAGCAGCCACCCGCCGGGACAGGGGGCAGTTGCGCAGTATTTT. Translated, it gives CASSHPPGQGAVAQYF.

This clone was counted a single time. The rearrangement uses TRBV24-1 and TRBJ2-1; the D is unclear. The CDR3 length is 12 residues. In germline, CDR1 is KGHDR, CDR2 SFDVKD. Trimming pared 5 bases from V and 5 bases from J, leaving 6 bases between. The CDR3 sequence: CATSGPNNEQFF. For the CDR3, the DNA is TGTGCCACCAGTGGGCCTAACAATGAGCAGTTCTTC.

The sample holds one count of this clone. The chain couples TRBV7-2 to TRBJ1-1; D gene uncertain. The V end was cut by 5 bases, the J end by 5 bases, with 15 bases between. Germline values: CDR1 SGHTA, CDR2 FQGNSA. This CDR3 is 14 amino acids long. The DNA of the CDR3 is TGTGCCAGCAGCCTCACCCCCGTGGGGACTGAAGCTTTCTTT. Amino acid sequence: CASSLTPVGTEAFF.

The chain combines TRBV18 with TRBJ1-3; 9 nucleotides match TRBD1. CDR1 is KGHSH and CDR2 is LQKENI in the germline V gene. V lost 2 bases to trimming and J lost 0 bases; unmatched junction nucleotides: 5. The CDR3 extends over 17 amino acids. The CDR3 coding sequence is TGTGCCAGCTCACCAATGGGACAGGGAGGCTCTGGAAACACCATATATTTT. Protein product: CASSPMGQGGSGNTIYF.